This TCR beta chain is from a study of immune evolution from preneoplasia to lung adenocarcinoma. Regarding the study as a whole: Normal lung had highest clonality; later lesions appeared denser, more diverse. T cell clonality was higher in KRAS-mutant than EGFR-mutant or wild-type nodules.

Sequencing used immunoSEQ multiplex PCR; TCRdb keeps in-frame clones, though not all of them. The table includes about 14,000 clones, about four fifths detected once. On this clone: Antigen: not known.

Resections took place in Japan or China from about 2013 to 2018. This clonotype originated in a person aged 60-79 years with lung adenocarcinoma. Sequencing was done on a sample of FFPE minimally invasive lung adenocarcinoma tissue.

For the CDR3, the DNA is TGTGCCAGCAGTGACACAGTGGGGGAACTATACAACTATGGCTACACCTTC. It specifies CASSDTVGELYNYGYTF. The V gene is TRBV6-1, the J gene TRBJ1-2; D might be TRBD1 (5 bases). The ends were cut back, 3 bases at V and 2 bases at J, with 19 bases in the middle. The germline V gene encodes CDR1 MNHNS and CDR2 SASEGT. There are 17 residues in the CDR3.